Detailed here is one T cell receptor (beta chain). The data derive from a study of blood T cell repertoires in COVID-19. Study as a whole: The United States, Italy and Spain supplied acute and convalescent COVID-19 samples. PBMCs, B-cell-depleted T cells, or T cells provided the cDNA or gDNA that made up the material.

The CDR3 extends over 15 amino acids. Trimming cost V 6 bases and J 1 base, with 13 bases left between them. Germline V gene data show CDR1 as MDHEN and CDR2 as SYDVKM. Original processing notes: Amplifying reference gene primers gave estimates of nucleated cell counts. Clones were sequenced by immunoSEQ multiplex PCR, and TCRdb holds only the in-frame ones, with some missing. Clonal size and the V and J genes are those of that table, whereas D and trimming came from the DNA. The repertoire holds approximately 210,000 clones, just over 85% seen once, with around 1.4% in the top ten. This sequence joins TRBV28 and TRBJ2-1, with D maybe TRBD2 (5 bases). The TCR was taken from a man in his late teens or twenties with active or convalescent COVID-19. The source material was peripheral blood. CDR3 sequence (DNA): TGTGCCAGCAGACCGCGCGGGCGTTCCTACAATGAGCAGTTCTTC. This encodes CASRPRGRSYNEQFF.